This section outlines one T cell receptor beta chain sequence together with its context. This sample is drawn from a study of T cell changes during pregnancy in multiple sclerosis. The ends lost 4 bases at V and 6 bases at J; junction bases unmatched: 2. Germline V gene sequence: CDR1 SGHTA, CDR2 FQGNSA. The CDR3 sequence is 13 residues long. Here immunoSEQ multiplex PCR was the method, and the copy in TCRdb shows in-frame clones only, minus some. The data contain approximately 60,000 clones, roughly 90% of them singletons. The sequence came from a female donor with multiple sclerosis, enrolled in a pregnancy study. This rearrangement joins TRBV7-2 to TRBJ2-2, with 7 bases lining up with TRBD1. Sequenced here: peripheral blood, sampled in the first trimester of pregnancy. CDR3 loop: CASSSTGAGELFF. The CDR3 nucleotides are TGTGCCAGCAGCTCAACAGGGGCCGGGGAGCTGTTTTTT.